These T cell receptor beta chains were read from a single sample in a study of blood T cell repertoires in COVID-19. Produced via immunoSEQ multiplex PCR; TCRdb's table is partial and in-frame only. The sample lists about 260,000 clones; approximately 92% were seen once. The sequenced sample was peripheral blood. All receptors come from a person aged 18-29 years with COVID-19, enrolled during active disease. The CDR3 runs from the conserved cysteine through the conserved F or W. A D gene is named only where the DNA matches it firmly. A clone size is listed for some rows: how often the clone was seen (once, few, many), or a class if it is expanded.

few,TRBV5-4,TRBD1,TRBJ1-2,TGTGCCAGCAGCTTTCCGGGACAGGGCAAAGGCTACACCTTC,CASSFPGQGKGYTF
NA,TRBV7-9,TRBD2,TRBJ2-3,TGTGCCAGCAGCGACCGGGGGGAGGCCACAGATACGCAGTATTTT,CASSDRGEATDTQYF
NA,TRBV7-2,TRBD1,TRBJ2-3,TGTGCCAGCAGCTTATTCCCGGACAGGGTTAAAGATACGCAGTATTTT,CASSLFPDRVKDTQYF
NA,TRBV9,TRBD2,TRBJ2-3,TGTGCCAGCAGCCCCGGGACTACTGATACGCAGTATTTT,CASSPGTTDTQYF
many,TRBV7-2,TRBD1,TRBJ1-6,TGTGCCAGCAGACGTGACAGGGTTAATTCACCCCTCCACTTT,CASRRDRVNSPLHF
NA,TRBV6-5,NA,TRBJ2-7,TGTGCCAGCAGTTACTCTACAGGCGCCGCACGCCACGAGCAGTACTTC,CASSYSTGAARHEQYF
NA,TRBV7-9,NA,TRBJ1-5,TGTGCCAGCAGCTTAGAAGGGGGGGGTCAGCCCCAGCATTTT,CASSLEGGGQPQHF
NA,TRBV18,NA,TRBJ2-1,TGTGCCAGCTCACCAAATACTGGACTGGTATACAATGAGCAGTTCTTC,CASSPNTGLVYNEQFF
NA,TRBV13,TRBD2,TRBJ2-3,TGTGCCAGCAGCTTGGGCACTAGCGTTTCTAGCACAGATACGCAGTATTTT,CASSLGTSVSSTDTQYF
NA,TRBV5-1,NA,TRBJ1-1,TGCGCCAGCAGCTTGGTGGCTGAGAACACTGAAGCTTTCTTT,CASSLVAENTEAFF
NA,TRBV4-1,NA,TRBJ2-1,TGCGCCAGCAGCCAAGAGGCTAGAGGAAATGAGCAGTTCTTC,CASSQEARGNEQFF
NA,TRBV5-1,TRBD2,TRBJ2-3,TGCGCCAGCAGCCTCAGTGGGACTAGCGGCACAGATACGCAGTATTTT,CASSLSGTSGTDTQYF
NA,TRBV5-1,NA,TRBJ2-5,TGCGCCAGCAGCTTCAGCAGCGGGCTAGGGCAAGAGACCCAGTACTTC,CASSFSSGLGQETQYF
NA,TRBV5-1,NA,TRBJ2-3,TGCGCCAGCACTCCCCCTAGCCGGAGCACAGATACGCAGTATTTT,CASTPPSRSTDTQYF
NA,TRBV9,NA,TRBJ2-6,TGTGCCAGCAGCGTAGGAACGCTCGCGGGTGGGGCCAACGTCCTGACTTTC,CASSVGTLAGGANVLTF
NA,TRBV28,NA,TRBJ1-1,TGTGCCAGCGACTCACCCCGTAACGCGAACACTGAAGCTTTCTTT,CASDSPRNANTEAFF
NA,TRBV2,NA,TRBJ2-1,TGTGCCAGCAGGGTCCAGGGGACCTACAATGAGCAGTTCTTC,CASRVQGTYNEQFF
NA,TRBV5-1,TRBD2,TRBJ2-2,TGCGCCAGCAGCTCAGCGGGAGGAGGCGCCGGGGAGCTGTTTTTT,CASSSAGGGAGELFF
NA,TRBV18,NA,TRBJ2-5,TGTGCCAGCTCACCAATTGCAGGGTTGGAGACCCAGTACTTC,CASSPIAGLETQYF
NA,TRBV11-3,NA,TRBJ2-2,TGTGCCAGCCGACAGGACTCAAACACCGGGGAGCTGTTTTTT,CASRQDSNTGELFF
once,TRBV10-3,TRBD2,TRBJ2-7,TGTGCCATCAGTGGGGGGGGTTCGGCCTACGAGCAGTACTTC,CAISGGGSAYEQYF
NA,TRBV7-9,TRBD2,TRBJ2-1,TGTGCCAGCAGCTTAGGACTAGCGGGAGGTGAGCAGTTCTTC,CASSLGLAGGEQFF
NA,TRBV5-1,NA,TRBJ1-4,TGCGCCAGCAGCTCGGGGGGTCAGGCGCCCTTTAATGAAAAACTGTTTTTT,CASSSGGQAPFNEKLFF
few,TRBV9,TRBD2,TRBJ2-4,TGTGCCAGCAGCGTGGGAGGGCAGGGAAGCAACATTCAGTACTTC,CASSVGGQGSNIQYF
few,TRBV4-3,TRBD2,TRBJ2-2,TGCGCCAGCAGCCACCAACTAGCGGGGGCCGGGGAGCTGTTTTTT,CASSHQLAGAGELFF
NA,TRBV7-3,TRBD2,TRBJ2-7,TGTGCCAGCAGTTTAACTGTAGCGGGGGGAGCCTACGAGCAGTACTTC,CASSLTVAGGAYEQYF
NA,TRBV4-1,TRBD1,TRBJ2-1,TGCGCCAGCAGTCCGTTAATGGGACAGGGCACCTACAATGAGCAGTTCTTC,CASSPLMGQGTYNEQFF
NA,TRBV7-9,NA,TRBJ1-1,TGTGCCAGCAGCATAAATCCAGGGCCCAACACTGAAGCTTTCTTT,CASSINPGPNTEAFF
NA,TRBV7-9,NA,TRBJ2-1,TGTGCCAGCAGCTCTAACCGACAGACCGACAATGAGCAGTTCTTC,CASSSNRQTDNEQFF
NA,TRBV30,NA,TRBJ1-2,TGTGCCTGGAGTGTTGGGCAGGGAGGGGGCTACACCTTC,CAWSVGQGGGYTF
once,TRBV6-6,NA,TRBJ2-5,TGTGCCAGCAGGGCAGGGCAAGAGACCCAGTACTTC,CASRAGQETQYF
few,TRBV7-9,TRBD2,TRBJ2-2,TGTGCCAGCAGCACCTCGGGACTAGCGTTGGTCGGGGAGCTGTTTTTT,CASSTSGLALVGELFF
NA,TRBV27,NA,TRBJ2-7,TGTGCCAGCAGTTCAAGGGGGTTGGGCGAGCAGTACTTC,CASSSRGLGEQYF
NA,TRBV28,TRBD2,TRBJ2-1,TGTGCCAGCAGTTTCCTAGGACCGCTGGGACTAGCGGGAGGGAATGAGCAGTTCTTC,CASSFLGPLGLAGGNEQFF
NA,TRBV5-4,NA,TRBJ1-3,TGTGCCAGCAGTTTCCCGGGGAACACCATATATTTT,CASSFPGNTIYF
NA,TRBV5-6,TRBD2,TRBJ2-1,TGTGCCAGCAGCTTGGGGACTAGAACCTACAATGAGCAGTTCTTC,CASSLGTRTYNEQFF
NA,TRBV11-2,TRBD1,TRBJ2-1,TGTGCCAGCAGCTCCCAAGGGGGCCTCTCCTACAATGAGCAGTTCTTC,CASSSQGGLSYNEQFF
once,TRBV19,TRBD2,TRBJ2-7,TGTGCCAGTAGTATCCGACTAGCGGGAGTCTACGAGCAGTACTTC,CASSIRLAGVYEQYF
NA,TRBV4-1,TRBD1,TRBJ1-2,TGCGCCAGCAGCCAAGTCGCAGGGGGCTCCTATGGCTACACCTTC,CASSQVAGGSYGYTF
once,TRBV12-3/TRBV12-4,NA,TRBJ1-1,TGTGCCAGCAGTTTTGGTCGTCACGGAGCTTTCTTT,CASSFGRHGAFF
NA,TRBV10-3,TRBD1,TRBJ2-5,TGTGCCATCAGTGGGGGAGCGGGACAGGGCCAGGAGACCCAGTACTTC,CAISGGAGQGQETQYF
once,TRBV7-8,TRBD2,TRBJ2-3,TGTGCCAGCAGCTTAGAAGGACTAGCGGGAGTCAGTGATACGCAGTATTTT,CASSLEGLAGVSDTQYF
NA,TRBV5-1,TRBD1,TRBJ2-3,TGCGCCAGCAGCTTGGCCGTGGTATCAGGACAGGGGTACACAGATACGCAGTATTTT,CASSLAVVSGQGYTDTQYF
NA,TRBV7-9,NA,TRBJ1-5,TGTGCCAGCAGCAAGGATGGAGATCAGCCCCAGCATTTT,CASSKDGDQPQHF
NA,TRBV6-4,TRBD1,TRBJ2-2,TGTGCCAGCAGTGGGGACAGCACCGGGGAGCTGTTTTTT,CASSGDSTGELFF
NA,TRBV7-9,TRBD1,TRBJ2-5,TGTGCCAGCAGCGCCCGCGACAGGGCGGAGACCCAGTACTTC,CASSARDRAETQYF
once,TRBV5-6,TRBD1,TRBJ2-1,TGTGCCAGCTGCCCAGCTGACAGGGCCAATGAGCAGTTCTTC,CASCPADRANEQFF
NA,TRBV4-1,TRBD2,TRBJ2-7,TGCGCCAGCAGCCTAGATAGGACTAGCGGGAGTTACGAGCAGTACTTC,CASSLDRTSGSYEQYF
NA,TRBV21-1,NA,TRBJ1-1,TGTGCCACCCTCCCCCCCAGGGTAGTCTCTGAAGCTTTCTTT,CATLPPRVVSEAFF
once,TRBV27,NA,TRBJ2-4,TGTGCCAGCAGTTCCCACAGGGAGGCCAAAAACATTCAGTACTTC,CASSSHREAKNIQYF
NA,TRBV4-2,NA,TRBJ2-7,TGTGCCAGCAGCCAGCTACTAGGGAGTTCCGAGCAGTACTTC,CASSQLLGSSEQYF
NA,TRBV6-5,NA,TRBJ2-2,TGTGCCAGCAGTTACTCGGCAGACACCGGGGAGCTGTTTTTT,CASSYSADTGELFF
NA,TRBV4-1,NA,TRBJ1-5,TGCGCCAGCAGCCCCGTACAGGGCGATCAGCCCCAGCATTTT,CASSPVQGDQPQHF
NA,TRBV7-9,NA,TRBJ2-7,TGTGCCAGCAGGCCTGGGGCCTCCACCGAGCAGTACTTC,CASRPGASTEQYF
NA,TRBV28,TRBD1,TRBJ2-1,TGTGCCAGCAGAGCCACAAGGGACAGGGGGCATGATGAGCAGTTCTTC,CASRATRDRGHDEQFF